Each of the 16 T cell receptor beta chains below was sequenced from the same sample in a study of T cell responses to AZD1222 COVID-19 vaccine. Assay: immunoSEQ multiplex PCR; the TCRdb copy retains only in-frame clones and omits some. This repertoire shows approximately 110,000 clones, roughly 84% found once; its top ten account for roughly 1.3%. The material was peripheral blood, obtained on day 0 of AZD1222 vaccination. Receptors originate from an adult in good health.

This rearrangement joins TRBV6-2 or TRBV6-3 to TRBJ2-6; D assignment may be TRBD1 or TRBD2 (5 bases each). There are 17 residues in the CDR3. V lost 2 bases to trimming and J lost 0 bases, with 11 bases between them. Germline CDR1 and CDR2: MNHEY and SVGEGT. CDR3: CASSYTGPASGANVLTF. The CDR3 DNA reads as TGTGCCAGCAGTTACACGGGACCTGCCTCTGGGGCCAACGTCCTGACTTTC.

The chain has TRBV6-5 and TRBJ1-4; the D gene is possibly TRBD1 (6 bases). Germline CDR1 MNHEY, CDR2 SVGAGI. Trimming removed 8 bases at V and 4 bases at J, with 11 bases between. The CDR3 contains 13 residues. Written as DNA, the CDR3 is TGTGCCAGCTCGGGACACGGTAATGAAAAACTGTTTTTT. It yields the protein CASSGHGNEKLFF.

The chain recombines TRBV6-2 or TRBV6-3 with TRBJ2-7; D remains ambiguous. Per the germline V gene, CDR1 is MNHEY and CDR2 is SVGEGT. The CDR3 is made up of 14 amino acids. Trimming removed 3 bases at V and 0 bases at J, with 9 bases between. CDR3 sequence reads: CASSYDGFSYEQYF. CDR3 DNA: TGTGCCAGCAGTTATGACGGGTTCTCCTACGAGCAGTACTTC.

This sequence joins TRBV19 and TRBJ1-2, with unresolved D. The ends were cut back, 4 bases at V and 4 bases at J, with 10 bases in the middle. There are 13 residues in the CDR3. Germline values: CDR1 LNHDA, CDR2 SQIVND (reference sequence). The chain's CDR3 is CASSTTAPYGYTF. The CDR3 coding sequence is TGTGCCAGTAGTACCACAGCACCCTATGGCTACACCTTC.

This clone appeared a few times. The chain recombines TRBV5-1 with TRBJ1-4; D not certain. The germline gives CDR1 SGHRS, CDR2 YFSETQ. The V end was cut by 0 bases, the J end by 8 bases, with 14 bases between. This CDR3 is 15 amino acids long. CDR3 nucleotide sequence: TGCGCCAGCAGCTTGGCTCCGGGTGGAAAAGAAAAACTGTTTTTT. Translating gives CASSLAPGGKEKLFF.

The V gene is TRBV5-1, the J gene TRBJ1-2; TRBD1 matches 10 bases. Unmatched junction bases numbered 9, after V lost 4 bases and J lost 0 bases. From germline, CDR1 is SGHRS and CDR2 YFSETQ. This CDR3 spans 17 amino acids. The CDR3 sequence: CASSMPGQGNPNYGYTF. The CDR3 nucleotides are TGCGCCAGCAGCATGCCGGGACAGGGGAACCCTAACTATGGCTACACCTTC.

The CDR3 DNA reads as TGTGCCAGCAGCCAATGGCGACTAGCGATGGATGAGCAGTTCTTC. Encoded protein: CASSQWRLAMDEQFF. This chain joins TRBV16 and TRBJ2-1; 8 bases are shared with TRBD2. The CDR3 runs 15 residues. The germline gives CDR1 KGHSY, CDR2 FQNENV. V dropped 1 base and J dropped 8; count of bases not matched to a gene: 7. The full variable domain, in which reference TRBV16 and TRBJ2-1 provide the parts outside the CDR3, is GEEVAQTPKHLVRGEGQKAKLYCAPIKGHSYVFWYQQVLKNEFKFLISFQNENVFDETGMPKERFSAKCLPNSPCSLEIQATKLEDSAVYFCASSQWRLAMDEQFFGPGTRLTVL.

The chain carries TRBV7-2 and TRBJ2-1, with unresolved D. With 0 bases removed from V and 12 bases from J, the gap between germline ends came to 9 bases. CDR1 is SGHTA, CDR2 FQGNSA, per germline. The length of the CDR3 is 12 residues. The CDR3 protein is CASSLATLGQFF. The CDR3 DNA reads as TGTGCCAGCAGCTTAGCAACACTCGGGCAGTTCTTC.

The chain is built from TRBV5-5 and TRBJ1-2; D possibly corresponds to TRBD1 (5 bases). From germline, CDR1 is SGHKS and CDR2 YYEKEE (reference sequence). V was trimmed by 4 bases and J by 2 bases, leaving 21 bases between them. The CDR3 sequence is 17 residues long. This chain's CDR3 is CASSRQVSRGSNYGYTF. In DNA form, the CDR3 reads TGTGCCAGCAGCCGTCAGGTATCTAGGGGATCAAACTATGGCTACACCTTC.

The chain links TRBV18 to TRBJ2-7; D is unresolved. Germline V lookup: CDR1 KGHSH, CDR2 LQKENI. The CDR3 has 18 amino acids. V dropped 2 bases and J dropped 0 bases, with 20 bases sitting between them. CDR3 coding DNA: TGTGCCAGCTCACCAGAGAAAGCCCCACCGTTCCTCTCCTACGAGCAGTACTTC. It yields the protein CASSPEKAPPFLSYEQYF.

This clone showed up just once. The chain combines TRBV9 with TRBJ1-2; D not resolved. The CDR3 sequence is 14 residues long. The germline CDR1 and CDR2 sequences are SGDLS and YYNGEE. V was pared by 0 bases and J by 2 bases, with 8 bases between. CDR3 nucleotides: TGTGCCAGCAGCGTAGCTTTGAGCAACTATGGCTACACCTTC. Translation gives CASSVALSNYGYTF.

J is TRBJ2-7 and V is TRBV2; tentatively, D is TRBD2 (7 bases). The V gene's germline CDR1 is SNHLY and CDR2 FYNNEI. There are 13 residues in the CDR3. Deletions cut 8 bases from V and 3 bases from J, with 14 bases between. CDR3 DNA sequence: TGTGCCAGCGGGAGGGGGGCGAACTACGAGCAGTACTTC. It yields the protein CASGRGANYEQYF. Supplemented by reference TRBV2 and TRBJ2-7, the full variable domain reads EPEVTQTPSHQVTQMGQEVILRCVPISNHLYFYWYRQILGQKVEFLVSFYNNEISEKSEIFDDQFSVERPDGSNFTLKIRSTKLEDSAMYFCASGRGANYEQYFGPGTRLTVT.

The chain uses TRBV12-5 and TRBJ1-5; D gene unclear. The CDR3 is made up of 16 amino acids. Per the germline V gene, CDR1 is LGHNT and CDR2 is FRNRAP. V dropped 1 base and J dropped 7 bases, with 17 bases sitting between them. DNA for the CDR3: TGTGCTAGTGGTTTGGACCAGAGCGGGGTCGAGCAGCCCCAGCATTTT. Protein: CASGLDQSGVEQPQHF.

The chain links TRBV6-6 to TRBJ2-7; D is perhaps TRBD1 (6 bases). Germline CDR1 is MNHNY and CDR2 is SVGAGI (reference sequence). V was shortened by 2 bases and J by 5 bases, with 16 bases between the two germline ends. The CDR3 spans 15 residues. CDR3 nucleotide sequence: TGTGCCAGCAGTTACCAACCGGACAGTATCCACGAGCAGTACTTC. Encoded protein: CASSYQPDSIHEQYF.

In its sample, this clone was seen once. The CDR3 nucleotides are TGTGCCAGCAGCGCTCAACAGGGTGCCACTGAAGCTTTCTTT. This encodes CASSAQQGATEAFF. The rearrangement uses TRBV6-5 and TRBJ1-1; tentative D call: TRBD1 (6 bases). Germline values: CDR1 MNHEY, CDR2 SVGAGI. CDR3 length: 14 amino acids. V lost 6 bases to trimming and J lost 4 bases, with 15 bases between them.

This clone appeared once. The junction departs from germline at one end; a sequencing error may be responsible. The chain joins TRBV5-4 to TRBJ2-1; 12 bases line up with TRBD2. The CDR3 spans 14 residues. The germline V gene has CDR1 SGHNT and CDR2 YYREEE (reference sequence). Here the CDR3 reads CASTLTSGGPEQFF. The CDR3 bases are TGTGCCAGCACCTTGACTAGCGGGGGTCCTGAGCAGTTCTTC.